One sample yielded the 26 T cell receptor beta chains listed below, sequenced in a study of cytomegalovirus exposure and HLA in healthy donors. 13 Jbeta primers and 60 Vbeta primers were used for the PCR. Sequenced by immunoSEQ multiplex PCR; TCRdb stores in-frame clones only, minus some. The data show around 95,000 clones, approximately 83% seen once. Sequenced sample: PBMCs. Receptors originate from a female donor in good health and CMV-seropositive.

The chain combines TRBV5-1 with TRBJ1-1; 9 nucleotides agree with TRBD1. Germline trimming cut 4 bases from V and 6 bases from J; bases unmatched to any gene: 4. Per germline, CDR1 SGHRS and CDR2 YFSETQ. CDR3 length: 13 amino acids. The CDR3 protein is CASSIRQGAEAFF. In nucleotides, the CDR3 is TGCGCCAGCAGCATCCGACAGGGGGCTGAAGCTTTCTTT.

V is TRBV25-1 and J is TRBJ1-2; no firm D call. V was shortened by 3 bases and J by 6 bases, with 11 bases between the two germline ends. Germline-derived CDR1 and CDR2 are MGHDK and SYGVNS. The CDR3 length is 13 residues. CDR3 bases: TGTGCCAGCAGTGAGGCCCCCTTTAATGGCTACACCTTC. Its protein product is CASSEAPFNGYTF.

The CDR3 spells CASSLDRVGNQPQHF. The DNA for the CDR3 is TGTGCCAGCAGCTTGGACAGGGTGGGCAATCAGCCCCAGCATTTT. The chain recombines TRBV5-6 with TRBJ1-5; tentatively, D is TRBD1 (6 bases). The germline V gene encodes CDR1 SGHDT and CDR2 YYEEEE. The CDR3 length is 15 residues. The V end was cut by 0 bases, the J end by 2 bases, with 9 bases between. The variable domain in full, completed from reference TRBV5-6 and TRBJ1-5, reads DAGVTQSPTHLIKTRGQQVTLRCSPKSGHDTVSWYQQALGQGPQFIFQYYEEEERQRGNFPDRFSGHQFPNYSSELNVNALLLGDSALYLCASSLDRVGNQPQHFGDGTRLSIL.

There are a few counts of this clone. The chain carries TRBV5-5 and TRBJ2-1; TRBD2 agrees at 14 bases. CDR1 is SGHKS and CDR2 is YYEKEE in the germline V gene (reference sequence). The CDR3 runs to 16 residues. J gave up 14 bases and V 4 bases, and 14 bases lay outside the gene matches. CDR3 protein: CASSVRGRLAGGPEFF. DNA for the CDR3: TGTGCCAGCAGCGTCAGGGGGCGACTAGCGGGAGGGCCGGAGTTCTTC. Full variable domain (remainder filled in from reference TRBV5-5 and TRBJ2-1): DAGVTQSPTHLIKTRGQQVTLRCSPISGHKSVSWYQQVLGQGPQFIFQYYEKEERGRGNFPDRFSARQFPNYSSELNVNALLLGDSALYLCASSVRGRLAGGPEFFGPGTRLTVL.

The chain is built from TRBV5-1 and TRBJ2-1; no clear D. CDR3 length: 11 residues. Germline V gives CDR1 SGHRS, CDR2 YFSETQ. Trimming stripped 1 base from V and 9 bases from J, with 5 bases between. The DNA for the CDR3 is TGCGCCAGCAGCTTGTCGAGTGAGCAGTTCTTC. Translated, it gives CASSLSSEQFF.

V usage is TRBV5-1 and J usage is TRBJ1-2, with D maybe TRBD1 (6 bases). The germline gives CDR1 SGHRS, CDR2 YFSETQ. Trimming took 2 bases from V and 0 from J, leaving 11 bases between them. There are 15 residues in the CDR3. The CDR3 protein is CASSFRQATNYGYTF. DNA for the CDR3: TGCGCCAGCAGCTTCCGACAGGCCACTAACTATGGCTACACCTTC.

The chain employs TRBV7-9 and TRBJ1-5; tentatively, D is TRBD1 (6 bases). Germline loops: CDR1 SEHNR, CDR2 FQNEAQ (reference sequence). The CDR3 totals 15 residues. Trimming pared 3 bases from V and 5 bases from J, leaving 14 bases between. Here the CDR3 reads CASSFSAGDYQPQHF. The CDR3, as DNA: TGTGCCAGCAGCTTTAGTGCAGGGGATTATCAGCCCCAGCATTTT.

The rearrangement joins TRBV25-1 to TRBJ1-4; unclear D gene. Germline lookup yields CDR1 MGHDK and CDR2 SYGVNS. The ends were cut back, 4 bases at V and 4 bases at J, with 7 bases in the middle. The CDR3 sequence is 13 residues long. The chain's CDR3 is CASSAQVNEKLFF. In DNA, the CDR3 is TGTGCCAGCAGTGCTCAGGTTAATGAAAAACTGTTTTTT.

CDR3: CASSSRTGGVSLSGGERTDTQYF. DNA of the CDR3: TGCGCCAGCAGTTCAAGGACAGGGGGCGTTTCTCTGAGCGGGGGGGAGCGGACAGATACGCAGTATTTT. The chain uses TRBV23-1 and TRBJ2-3, with TRBD1 as a possible D gene (11 bases). TRBV23-1 is identified as an open reading frame with a role that is uncertain. V gave up 5 bases and J gave up 3 bases, with 39 bases separating them. CDR3 length equals 23 residues.

This clone was detected a few times. The chain links TRBV7-2 to TRBJ2-5; 11 positions agree with TRBD2. V shed 5 bases and J 5 bases; nucleotides not matched to a gene: 4. The CDR3 extends over 14 amino acids. The germline gives CDR1 SGHTA, CDR2 FQGNSA. As DNA, the CDR3 is TGTGCCAGCAGCGTTAGCGGGGGGGCGGAGACCCAGTACTTC. It translates to CASSVSGGAETQYF.

The sample holds a few counts of this clone. The chain recombines TRBV2 with TRBJ1-1; 9 nucleotides match TRBD1. The CDR3 length is 12 residues. V was pared by 7 bases and J by 11 bases, with 8 bases of the junction left unmatched. CDR1 is SNHLY and CDR2 is FYNNEI in the germline V gene. The CDR3 bases are TGTGCCAGCATGGCCGGGGACAGGGCGGCTTTCTTT. This gives the protein CASMAGDRAAFF.

This chain links TRBV7-2 with TRBJ2-7, with 11 positions matching TRBD2. Germline CDR1 SGHTA, CDR2 FQGNSA. This CDR3 is 15 amino acids long. With V trimmed by 4 bases and J by 1 base, 3 bases remained unmatched. CDR3 sequence: CASSSLAGGSYEQYF. The CDR3, as DNA: TGTGCCAGCAGCTCCCTAGCGGGGGGATCCTACGAGCAGTACTTC.

The chain recombines TRBV7-8 with TRBJ2-7; unclear D gene. Trimming cost V 5 bases and J 3 bases, with 5 bases left between them. The CDR3 length is 11 residues. Germline V gives CDR1 SGHVS, CDR2 FQNEAQ. CDR3: CASSPLYEQYF. CDR3 DNA sequence: TGTGCCAGCAGCCCCCTCTACGAGCAGTACTTC.

A single count supports this clone. The gene calls are TRBV10-3 and TRBJ2-7, with D perhaps matching TRBD2 (6 bases). Germline values: CDR1 ENHRY, CDR2 SYGVKD. Trimming pared 3 bases from V and 0 bases from J, leaving 18 bases between. This CDR3 has 17 amino acids. This CDR3 reads CAISEGLGRDGSYEQYF. CDR3 sequence (DNA): TGTGCCATCAGTGAAGGGTTGGGGCGGGATGGCTCCTACGAGCAGTACTTC.

This clone was recorded only once. J is TRBJ2-3 and V is TRBV7-9; maybe TRBD2 (5 bases). There are 14 residues in the CDR3. Trimming left V 4 bases short and J 4 bases short, with 12 bases between. The germline V gene has CDR1 SEHNR and CDR2 FQNEAQ (reference sequence). The CDR3 sequence: CASSSSRGPDTQYF. CDR3 in DNA: TGTGCCAGCAGCTCCTCACGGGGTCCAGATACGCAGTATTTT.

The table lists this clone with a count of one. Distinct nucleotide sequences in the sample also encode this CDR3. This rearrangement joins TRBV20-1 to TRBJ2-7, with D perhaps TRBD2 (6 bases). Trimming cost V 3 bases and J 3 bases, with 6 bases left between them. The CDR3 has 11 residues. Germline-derived CDR1 and CDR2 are DFQATT and SNEGSKA (reference sequence). The CDR3 is CSARGGYEQYF. CDR3 coding DNA: TGCAGTGCTAGGGGAGGCTACGAGCAGTACTTC.

This chain connects TRBV5-4 to TRBJ1-1, with D possibly TRBD1 on 6 matching bases. V shed 4 bases and J shed 1 base, with 11 bases lying between them. CDR1 and CDR2 (germline): SGHNT, YYREEE (reference sequence). This CDR3 comprises 14 residues. Here the CDR3 reads CASSRGQKNTEAFF. The DNA for the CDR3 is TGTGCCAGCAGCCGGGGACAAAAGAACACTGAAGCTTTCTTT.

V is TRBV2 and J is TRBJ1-5, with 7 nucleotides matching TRBD1. Germline CDR1 SNHLY, CDR2 FYNNEI. With 6 bases clipped from V and 5 bases from J, the junction kept 7 bases outside the gene matches. There are 14 residues in the CDR3. CDR3 in DNA: TGTGCCAGCAGACGGTGGCAGGGGGATCAGCCCCAGCATTTT. Amino acid sequence: CASRRWQGDQPQHF.

V usage is TRBV7-9 and J usage is TRBJ2-7; TRBD1 might be the D (6 bases). CDR1 SEHNR and CDR2 FQNEAQ come from the germline V gene (reference sequence). The CDR3 consists of 13 residues. The ends were cut back, 4 bases at V and 3 bases at J, with 10 bases in the middle. CDR3 coding DNA: TGTGCCAGCAGCTCAGCACAGGGCTACGAGCAGTACTTC. Encoded protein: CASSSAQGYEQYF. Full variable domain (missing parts from reference TRBV7-9 and TRBJ2-7): DTGVSQNPRHKITKRGQNVTFRCDPISEHNRLYWYRQTLGQGPEFLTYFQNEAQLEKSRLLSDRFSAERPKGSFSTLEIQRTEQGDSAMYLCASSSAQGYEQYFGPGTRLTVT.

The chain couples TRBV5-1 to TRBJ2-7; 9 nucleotides match TRBD1. CDR1 and CDR2 (germline): SGHRS, YFSETQ. The junction had 9 bases not matched to a gene; V was cut back by 4 bases and J by 4 bases. CDR3 size: 15 residues. Here the CDR3 DNA reads TGCGCCAGCAGCCCAAGACAGGGGGTTGGATACGAGCAGTACTTC. Translated, it gives CASSPRQGVGYEQYF.

This rearrangement joins TRBV7-9 to TRBJ1-6; D is ambiguous. Germline assignment: CDR1 SEHNR and CDR2 FQNEAQ (reference sequence). This CDR3 has 15 amino acids. Trimming removed 2 bases at V and 2 bases at J, with 7 bases between. CDR3 DNA: TGTGCCAGCAGCTTATCCGGGACCTATAATTCACCCCTCCACTTT. The encoded protein is CASSLSGTYNSPLHF.

This chain connects TRBV14 to TRBJ1-2; D is unclear. This CDR3 has 14 residues. The V gene's germline CDR1 is SGHDN and CDR2 FVKESK. The V and J ends lost 0 bases and 4 bases respectively, with 9 bases between them. The CDR3 reads CASSQDTRGYGYTF. The CDR3 nucleotides are TGTGCCAGCAGCCAAGATACCAGAGGCTATGGCTACACCTTC.

The chain joins TRBV10-1 to TRBJ2-5; TRBD1 is a possible D gene (5 bases). The CDR3 runs 15 residues. V lost 2 bases, J lost 4 bases, and 14 bases lay in between. Germline V CDR1 and CDR2: WNHNN, SYGVQD (reference sequence). The DNA for the CDR3 is TGCGCCAGCAGTGAGGGTCCTGACAGCACAGAGACCCAGTACTTC. Its translation is CASSEGPDSTETQYF.

V usage is TRBV7-9 and J usage is TRBJ2-5; the match to TRBD2 covers 10 bases. CDR1 and CDR2 from the germline V gene are SEHNR and FQNEAQ (reference sequence). Losses at the gene ends were 5 bases for V and 1 base for J; bases not matched to a gene: 7. This CDR3 region has 16 residues. CDR3 in amino acids: CASSPLAGAIQETQYF. The CDR3 bases are TGTGCCAGCAGCCCCCTAGCGGGGGCTATCCAAGAGACCCAGTACTTC.

This clone was seen once. The chain employs TRBV5-5 and TRBJ1-3; 7 positions match TRBD1. Germline V lookup: CDR1 SGHKS, CDR2 YYEKEE (reference sequence). The CDR3 is 14 residues long. J gave up 6 bases and V 1 base, and 4 bases lay outside the gene matches. CDR3 coding DNA: TGTGCCAGCAGCTTGACAGGGGTAGAAAACACCATATATTTT. It yields the protein CASSLTGVENTIYF.

V and J are TRBV6-5 and TRBJ1-1; possibly TRBD1 for D (5 bases). The CDR3 length is 15 residues. Trimming removed 2 bases at V and 0 bases at J, with 10 bases between. The germline CDR1 and CDR2 sequences are MNHEY and SVGAGI. The CDR3 nucleotides are TGTGCCAGCAGTTACAGGAGACAGCTGAACACTGAAGCTTTCTTT. This translates into CASSYRRQLNTEAFF.